The 12 T cell receptor beta chains below were found in one sample sequenced in a study of CD8 T cells in ankylosing spondylitis. TCRdb re-called the 5' RACE reads through MiXCR, storing one row per CDR3 protein. Here the sample spans tens of thousands of distinct CDR3 sequences, about 30% being singletons. The sequenced sample was synovial fluid, either unsorted or a sorted T cell fraction (not recorded which). The origin of the receptors is a male donor with ankylosing spondylitis.

J is TRBJ2-1 and V is TRBV19; 9 bases are a match to TRBD2. The V gene end was trimmed by 3 bases and the J gene end by 7 bases; junction bases not matched to a gene: 19. Germline V lookup: CDR1 LNHDA, CDR2 SQIVND (reference sequence). The CDR3 extends over 19 amino acids. The DNA of the CDR3 is TGTGCCAGTAGTATCATGGCGCTGGAAGCGGGAGGCCTCGGGAATGAGCAGTTCTTC. Its translation: CASSIMALEAGGLGNEQFF.

V usage is TRBV15 and J usage is TRBJ1-1; weak D call: TRBD1 (6 bases). Germline assignment: CDR1 LNHNV and CDR2 YYDKDF (reference sequence). With 6 bases removed from V and 7 bases from J, the gap between germline ends came to 9 bases. The CDR3 consists of 11 residues. Here the CDR3 reads CATRRGGEAFF. DNA for the CDR3: TGTGCCACCAGACGAGGGGGTGAAGCTTTCTTT. Looking up the rest from reference TRBV15 and TRBJ1-1 gives the full variable domain: DAMVIQNPRYQVTQFGKPVTLSCSQTLNHNVMYWYQQKSSQAPKLLFHYYDKDFNNEADTPDNFQSRRPNTSFCFLDIRSPGLGDTAMYLCATRRGGEAFFGQGTRLTVV.

This rearrangement joins TRBV15 to TRBJ2-1, with 8 bases aligning to TRBD2. The germline V gene has CDR1 LNHNV and CDR2 YYDKDF (reference sequence). This CDR3 is 16 amino acids long. The V and J ends lost 3 bases and 0 bases, in that order; junction bases with no gene match: 4. The CDR3, as DNA: TGTGCCACCAGCAGTCCAACTAGCGGCTCCTACAATGAGCAGTTCTTC. It yields the protein CATSSPTSGSYNEQFF.

This clonotype was found a few times. V and J are TRBV6-1 and TRBJ2-1; the D gene could be TRBD1 or TRBD2 (6 bases each). This CDR3 comprises 15 residues. Trimming shortened V by 5 bases and J by 9 bases, and 20 bases separated the two germline ends. CDR1 MNHNS and CDR2 SASEGT come from the germline V gene. The CDR3 DNA follows: TGTGCCAGCAGTCCGGCCGAGGGGGAGGCGGGTGAGCAGTTCTTC. The encoded protein is CASSPAEGEAGEQFF.

The chain carries TRBV11-2 and TRBJ2-1, with D unresolved. Trimming removed 1 base from V and 3 bases from J, with 7 bases in between. This CDR3 spans 14 amino acids. CDR1 SGHAT and CDR2 FQNNGV come from the germline V gene. Written as DNA, the CDR3 is TGTGCCAGCAGCTTAGCTGATTACTACAATGAGCAGTTCTTC. Translation gives CASSLADYYNEQFF.

This clonotype has ten or more counts. The rearrangement links TRBV27 to TRBJ1-2; weak D call: TRBD1 (6 bases). Between the trimmed V and J ends, which lost 2 bases and 6 bases, there was a span of 13 bases. This CDR3 has 14 amino acids. The germline CDR1 and CDR2 sequences are MNHEY and SMNVEV (reference sequence). The CDR3 coding sequence is TGTGCCAGCAGTTTAGGGGGGGGGGCGAATGGCTACACCTTC. Protein: CASSLGGGANGYTF.

The chain couples TRBV27 to TRBJ2-7; 9 bases map to TRBD1. CDR3 length equals 14 residues. CDR1 MNHEY and CDR2 SMNVEV come from the germline V gene (reference sequence). J was trimmed by 3 bases and V by 6 bases; bases with no gene match: 6. CDR3 coding DNA: TGTGCCAGCAGGGGCCGGGACAGGGTCTACGAGCAGTACTTC. Its translation is CASRGRDRVYEQYF.

The chain joins TRBV27 to TRBJ1-4; no firm D call. This CDR3 contains 15 residues. V lost 5 bases to trimming and J lost 6 bases, with 16 bases between them. From germline, CDR1 is MNHEY and CDR2 SMNVEV (reference sequence). CDR3 DNA: TGTGCCAGCAGTCTTCTGGCCGAATCAGATGAAAAACTGTTTTTT. It specifies CASSLLAESDEKLFF.

There are many counts of this clonotype. CDR3 loop: CASSWDKTYEQYV. DNA of the CDR3: TGTGCCAGCAGCTGGGACAAAACCTACGAGCAGTACGTC. V usage is TRBV7-8 and J usage is TRBJ2-7, with a weak D call TRBD1 (6 bases). Per the germline V gene, CDR1 is SGHVS and CDR2 is FQNEAQ. V was shortened by 4 bases and J by 2 bases, with 9 bases between the two germline ends. The CDR3 extends over 13 amino acids.

The chain joins TRBV25-1 to TRBJ1-6, with 12 positions matching TRBD1. The CDR3 contains 18 residues. Germline V gene data show CDR1 as MGHDK and CDR2 as SYGVNS. J lost 3 bases, V lost 6 bases, and 9 bases had no gene match. CDR3 DNA sequence: TGTGCCAGCAGACCGGGACAGGGGGCAACTATCTATAATTCACCCCTCCACTTT. Protein: CASRPGQGATIYNSPLHF.

The chain is built from TRBV7-2 and TRBJ1-1; perhaps TRBD1 as D (5 bases). Per germline, CDR1 SGHTA and CDR2 FQGNSA. The germline V and J ends were trimmed by 7 bases and 3 bases, with 12 bases remaining between them. The CDR3 spans 13 residues. The CDR3 loop reads CASIGREDTEAFF. CDR3 coding DNA: TGTGCCAGCATCGGCAGGGAAGACACTGAAGCTTTCTTT.

This clonotype was found a few times. The chain carries TRBV9 and TRBJ1-1; maybe TRBD1 (5 bases). CDR1 is SGDLS and CDR2 is YYNGEE in the germline V gene. V lost 4 bases and J 1 base, leaving 14 bases between the germline ends. This CDR3 has 15 amino acids. The CDR3 region is CASSKHRGRNTEAFF. The DNA of the CDR3 is TGTGCCAGCAGCAAACATAGGGGACGGAACACTGAAGCTTTCTTT.